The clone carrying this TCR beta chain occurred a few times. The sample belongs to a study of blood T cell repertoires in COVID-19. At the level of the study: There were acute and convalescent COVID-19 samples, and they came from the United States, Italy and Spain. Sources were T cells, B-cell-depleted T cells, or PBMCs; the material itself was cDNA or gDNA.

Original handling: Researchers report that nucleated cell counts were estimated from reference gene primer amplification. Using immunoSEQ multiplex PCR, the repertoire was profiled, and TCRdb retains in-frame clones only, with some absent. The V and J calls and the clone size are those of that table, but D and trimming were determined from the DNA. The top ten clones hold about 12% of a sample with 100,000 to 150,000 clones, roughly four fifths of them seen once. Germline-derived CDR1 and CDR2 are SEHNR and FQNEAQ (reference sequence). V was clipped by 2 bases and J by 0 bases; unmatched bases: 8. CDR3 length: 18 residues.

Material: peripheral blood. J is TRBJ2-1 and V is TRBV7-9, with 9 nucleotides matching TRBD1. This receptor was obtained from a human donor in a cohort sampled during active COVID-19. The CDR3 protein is CASSLRTGVVGSYNEQFF. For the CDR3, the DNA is TGTGCCAGCAGCTTAAGGACAGGGGTGGTGGGCTCCTACAATGAGCAGTTCTTC.